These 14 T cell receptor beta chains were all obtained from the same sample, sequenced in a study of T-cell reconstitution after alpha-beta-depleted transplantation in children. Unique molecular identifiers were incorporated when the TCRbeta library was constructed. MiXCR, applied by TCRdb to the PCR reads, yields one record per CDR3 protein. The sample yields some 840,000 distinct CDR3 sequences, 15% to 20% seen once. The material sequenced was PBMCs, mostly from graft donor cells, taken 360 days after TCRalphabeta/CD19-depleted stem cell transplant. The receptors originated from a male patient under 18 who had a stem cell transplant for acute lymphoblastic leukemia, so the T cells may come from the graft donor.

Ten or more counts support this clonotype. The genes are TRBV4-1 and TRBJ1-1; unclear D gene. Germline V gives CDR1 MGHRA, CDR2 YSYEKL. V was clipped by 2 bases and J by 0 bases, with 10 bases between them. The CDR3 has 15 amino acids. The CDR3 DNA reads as TGCGCCAGCAGCCAACGGGTGGGATTGAACACTGAAGCTTTCTTT. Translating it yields CASSQRVGLNTEAFF.

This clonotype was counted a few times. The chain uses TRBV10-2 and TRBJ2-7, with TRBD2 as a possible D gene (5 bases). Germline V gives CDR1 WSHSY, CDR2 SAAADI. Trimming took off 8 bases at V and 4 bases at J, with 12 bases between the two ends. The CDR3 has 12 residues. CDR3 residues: CASAGLAYEQYF. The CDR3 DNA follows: TGCGCCAGCGCTGGACTCGCATACGAGCAGTACTTC.

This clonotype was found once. CDR3: CASSLAMGQPPHEQFF. The CDR3 DNA reads TGTGCCAGCAGCTTGGCAATGGGACAGCCACCTCATGAGCAGTTCTTC. V is TRBV7-2 and J is TRBJ2-1, with 7 bases aligning to TRBD1. Losses at the gene ends were 3 bases for V and 8 bases for J; bases not matched to a gene: 13. CDR3 length equals 16 residues. Germline values: CDR1 SGHTA, CDR2 FQGNSA.

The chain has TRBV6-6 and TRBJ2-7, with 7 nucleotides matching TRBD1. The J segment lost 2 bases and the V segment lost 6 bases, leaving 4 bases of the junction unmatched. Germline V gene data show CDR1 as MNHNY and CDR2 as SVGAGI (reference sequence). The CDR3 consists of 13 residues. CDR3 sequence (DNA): TGTGCCAGCAGCGGACAGGTGCCCTACGAGCAGTACTTC. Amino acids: CASSGQVPYEQYF.

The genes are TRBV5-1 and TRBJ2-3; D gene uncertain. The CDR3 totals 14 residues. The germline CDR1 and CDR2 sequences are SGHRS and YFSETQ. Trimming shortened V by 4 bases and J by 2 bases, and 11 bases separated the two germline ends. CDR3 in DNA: TGCGCCAGCAGCCCCATTGGGGACACAGATACGCAGTATTTT. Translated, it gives CASSPIGDTDTQYF.

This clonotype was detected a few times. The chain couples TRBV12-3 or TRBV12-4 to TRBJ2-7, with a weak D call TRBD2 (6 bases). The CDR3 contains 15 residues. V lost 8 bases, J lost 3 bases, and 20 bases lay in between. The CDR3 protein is CASGPGTRTFYEQYF. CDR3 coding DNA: TGTGCCAGCGGTCCGGGGACTCGTACGTTCTACGAGCAGTACTTC.

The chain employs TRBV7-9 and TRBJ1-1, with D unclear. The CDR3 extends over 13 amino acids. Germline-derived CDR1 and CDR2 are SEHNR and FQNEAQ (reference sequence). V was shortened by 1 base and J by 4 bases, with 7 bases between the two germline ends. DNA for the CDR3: TGTGCCAGCAGCTTAGAACGGCGCACTGAAGCTTTCTTT. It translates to CASSLERRTEAFF.

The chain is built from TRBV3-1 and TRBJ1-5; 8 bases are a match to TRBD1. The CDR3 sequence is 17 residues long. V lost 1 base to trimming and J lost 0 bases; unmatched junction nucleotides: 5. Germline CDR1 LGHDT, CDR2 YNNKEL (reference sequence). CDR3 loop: CASSQGDRRNSNQPQHF. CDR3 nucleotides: TGTGCCAGCAGCCAAGGGGACAGGCGAAATAGCAATCAGCCCCAGCATTTT.

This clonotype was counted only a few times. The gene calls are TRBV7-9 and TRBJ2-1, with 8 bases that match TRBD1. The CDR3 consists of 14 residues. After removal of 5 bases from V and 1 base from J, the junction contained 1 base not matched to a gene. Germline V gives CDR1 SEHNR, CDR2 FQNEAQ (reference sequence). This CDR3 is CASSGQGSYNEQFF. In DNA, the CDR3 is TGTGCCAGCAGCGGACAGGGTTCCTACAATGAGCAGTTCTTC.

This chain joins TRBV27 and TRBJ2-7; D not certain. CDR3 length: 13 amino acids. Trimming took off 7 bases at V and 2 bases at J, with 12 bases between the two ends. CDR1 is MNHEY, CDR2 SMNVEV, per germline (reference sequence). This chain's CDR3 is CASTRHGAYEQYF. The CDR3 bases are TGTGCCAGCACTAGACACGGAGCCTACGAGCAGTACTTC.

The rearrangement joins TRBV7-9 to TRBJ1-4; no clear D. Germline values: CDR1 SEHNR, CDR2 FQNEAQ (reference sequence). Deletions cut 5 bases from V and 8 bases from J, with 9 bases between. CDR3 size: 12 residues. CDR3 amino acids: CASSERAEKLFF. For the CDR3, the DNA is TGTGCCAGCAGCGAGAGGGCGGAAAAACTGTTTTTT.

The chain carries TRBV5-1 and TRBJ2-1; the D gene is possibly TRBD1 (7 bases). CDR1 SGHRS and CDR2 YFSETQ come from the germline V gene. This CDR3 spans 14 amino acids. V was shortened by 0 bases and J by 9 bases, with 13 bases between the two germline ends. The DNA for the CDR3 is TGCGCCAGCAGCTTGGGACAGGGAGGTCGTGAGCAGTTCTTC. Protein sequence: CASSLGQGGREQFF.

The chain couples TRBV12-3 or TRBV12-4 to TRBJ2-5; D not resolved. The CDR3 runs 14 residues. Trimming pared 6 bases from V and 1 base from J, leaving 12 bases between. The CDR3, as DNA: TGTGCCAGCAGCCGTACTGGGCTCCAAGAGACCCAGTACTTC. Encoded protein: CASSRTGLQETQYF.

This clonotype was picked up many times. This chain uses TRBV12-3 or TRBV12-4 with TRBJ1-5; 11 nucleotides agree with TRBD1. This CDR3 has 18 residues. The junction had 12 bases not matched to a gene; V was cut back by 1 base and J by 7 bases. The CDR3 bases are TGTGCCAGCAGTTTAGATCCCCGGGACAGGGGGTTTGGACAGCCCCAGCATTTT. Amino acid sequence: CASSLDPRDRGFGQPQHF.